This T cell receptor beta chain comes out of a study of cytotoxic CD8 clonotypes in ibrutinib-treated CLL. In the study overall: The patients comprised some 10 relapsed/refractory and roughly 15 treatment-naive cases, 17 to 18 IGHV unmutated. Patients gave response samples after a median about 12 months of treatment, range 6 to 36. Sequencing produced an average of about 260,000 productive templates and approximately 90,000 productive rearrangements per sample.

Points on this clone: What it binds is not known.

V lost 3 bases and J lost 6; bases outside the gene matches: 6. Germline values: CDR1 MNHEY, CDR2 SMNVEV (reference sequence). The CDR3 is made up of 14 amino acids. Generated by immunoSEQ multiplex PCR, the TCRdb table keeps only in-frame clones and is missing some. The data contain about 200,000 clones, about 75% of them singletons. Study outcomes and limitations: Public clonotypes, rarely seen, contracted or held steady on treatment.

The clonotype comes from a human donor with chronic lymphocytic leukemia. Sequences were derived from PBMCs, sampled after 12 months of ibrutinib treatment. The chain combines TRBV27 with TRBJ1-2; 8 bases match TRBD1. CDR3 amino acids: CASSFADRVNGYTF. CDR3 DNA sequence: TGTGCCAGCAGTTTTGCGGACAGGGTAAATGGCTACACCTTC.